The source of this TCR beta chain is a study of T-cell memory formation after mild COVID-19 listed by TCRdb under 2021. About the investigation overall: TCR sequence clusters from the two donors were found to be largely donor specific. T-cell clones expanding and contracting after mild COVID-19 in a couple of donors were tracked by longitudinal TCRalpha and TCRbeta repertoire sequencing. Two young, previously healthy adult volunteers made up the cohort, one male and one female. Findings and caveats that apply to the study as a whole: The second-wave clones that peaked on day 37 were not confirmed to be SARS-CoV-2 specific. Balanced CD4/CD8 phenotypes were observed for clones contracting from day 15 to 85, whereas a bias towards CD4+ was observed for a second wave of clones expanding from day 15 to 37. The study included only a couple of mild cases, and larger cohorts that include severe cases with pre-infection samples were judged to be necessary. Some responding clones were detected in pre-infection memory, which suggested that pre-existing cross-reactive memory T cells had joined the SARS-CoV-2 response. Contracting CD4+ clones appeared mostly in the CM and EM memory subsets, whereas CD8+ clones were enriched in EMRA.

Ficoll-Paque density gradient centrifugation was the method used to isolate PBMCs. CDR1 SEHNR and CDR2 FQNEAQ were looked up in the germline V gene (reference sequence). Inclusive of the bounding cysteine and phenylalanine, the CDR3 is 16 residues long. The sequence is cut down to CDR3 DNA, 48 bases in frame from base 1. V lost 5 bases and J lost 5 bases, and the count of bases not matched to a germline gene is 7. Sequencing was carried out with an Illumina NovaSeq 6000. Using 5'RACE with constant-segment primers, TCRalpha and TCRbeta cDNA libraries were constructed, with sample barcodes and unique molecular identifiers added in the process. RNA was extracted from every sample with Trizol reagent. Amplification of the libraries took two PCR steps, and the second step added a second sample barcode plus Illumina TruSeq adapters. The libraries were sequenced on an Illumina NovaSeq using 2 x 150 bp paired-end reads. Per the original workflow: Demultiplexing of reads and collapsing into UMI-guided consensus sequences were performed with migec v1.2.7. Using mixcr v2.1.11, UMI consensuses were aligned to TRA and TRB V and J templates and then assembled into clonotypes. A clonotype was counted as expanded or contracted only if both edgeR and NoisET called the change significant, with noise models trained on biological replicates. edgeR calls used a false discovery rate-adjusted p below 0.01 and a log2 fold-change threshold of 1. PCA with hierarchical clustering of max-normalized trajectories of the 1000 most abundant clonotypes was used as exploratory dynamics analysis. Separately sequenced CD4+ and CD8+ repertoires were used to assign a CD4 or CD8 phenotype to each responding clone. TCRdb trimmed the raw reads at Q25, called clones with MiXCR and kept productive beta chains. Each record represents a unique CDR3 protein, reported with the most common genes and DNA among its rows. The V and J calls come from TCRdb's annotation, not from the publication. Counted in this sample were hundreds of thousands of distinct CDR3 sequences; under 25% of them appeared once. Jointly, the top ten make up around 13% of the sample.

This clonotype was detected a few times. What this receptor recognizes is not known. No much larger clone is present one base from it, and per-base qualities are unavailable. Input material: PBMCs or a T cell subset sorted from them (not recorded which). Here the chain combines TRBV7-9 and TRBJ2-1; TRBD2 agrees with 12 junctional bases. This receptor was obtained from an adult woman who had mild COVID-19 (a few samples of this study predate the infection). The sample titles of this study are shuffled in the database, so cell type and time point are left out; the donor was told from shared clones. The DNA sequence is as follows: TGTGCCAGCAGCCCTCGGACTAGCGGGATGAACAATGAGCAGTTCTTC. Its protein product is CASSPRTSGMNNEQFF.